The 24 T cell receptor beta chains reported below all come from one sample, sequenced in a study of CD8+ T cells in alopecia areata (dated by TCRdb to the late 2010s). Library method: the immunoSEQ multiplex PCR assay. For TCR sequencing, RNA was extracted from every sample and reverse transcribed into cDNA to serve as template. Not all clones reach the TCRdb copy of this immuneACCESS table, which keeps in-frame sequences only. Checked studies attribute under half of the gap to unresolved V genes and leave the rest unexplained. This sample holds approximately 43,000 clones; roughly 65% were observed only once. The ten largest clones represent over 20% of the sample. This specimen's time point label, interpreted: less than five weeks on oral tofacitinib. Read against the paper, the sample's treatment or condition label means: oral pan-JAK inhibitor, 5-10 mg twice daily. The sequences come from CD8+ T cells sorted from blood, collected at week 4, from a patient treated with tofacitinib. These receptor sequences come from a human donor with alopecia areata.

J is TRBJ2-7 and V is TRBV15, with 9 bases lining up with TRBD2. The CDR3 loop spans 15 amino acids. CDR1 is LNHNV and CDR2 is YYDKDF in the germline V gene (reference sequence). V lost 5 bases to trimming and J lost 1 base; unmatched junction nucleotides: 6. The CDR3 nucleotides read TGTGCCACCAGCCCGGGGACTAGCCCATCCTACGAGCAGTACTTC. Its translation is CATSPGTSPSYEQYF.

The chain joins TRBV29-1 to TRBJ2-6; D call uncertain. The CDR3 length is 15 residues. Trimming left V 3 bases short and J 0 bases short, with 9 bases between. Germline assignment: CDR1 SQVTM and CDR2 ANQGSEA. The CDR3 is CSVDITNSGANVLTF. The CDR3 DNA reads as TGCAGCGTTGACATCACCAACTCTGGGGCCAACGTCCTGACTTTC. Complete variable domain (other parts from reference TRBV29-1 and TRBJ2-6): SAVISQKPSRDICQRGTSLTIQCQVDSQVTMMFWYRQQPGQSLTLIATANQGSEATYESGFVIDKFPISRPNLTFSTLTVSNMSPEDSSIYLCSVDITNSGANVLTFGAGSRLTVL.

The chain has TRBV10-3 and TRBJ2-7, with D perhaps TRBD1 (5 bases). This CDR3 spans 12 amino acids. The V end was cut by 10 bases, the J end by 2 bases, with 12 bases between. Germline-derived CDR1 and CDR2 are ENHRY and SYGVKD. CDR3 DNA sequence: TGTGCCACTTACGACAGCCCCTACGAGCAGTACTTC. It is translated as CATYDSPYEQYF.

This chain links TRBV29-1 with TRBJ2-1, with D tentatively TRBD2 (5 bases). Per germline, CDR1 SQVTM and CDR2 ANQGSEA. CDR3 length equals 14 residues. CDR3 sequence: CAAFRGSSYNEQFF. The CDR3, as DNA: TGCGCCGCATTCCGGGGTAGCTCCTACAATGAGCAGTTCTTC.

The chain is built from TRBV29-1 and TRBJ2-7, with 7 bases matching TRBD1. CDR1 and CDR2 (germline): SQVTM, ANQGSEA. The CDR3 length is 13 residues. V shed 7 bases and J 4 bases; nucleotides not matched to a gene: 10. DNA for the CDR3: TGCAGCGCCCTCGACAGGGACGGGTACGAGCAGTACTTC. This sequence encodes CSALDRDGYEQYF.

This clone turned up a few times. J is TRBJ2-1 and V is TRBV29-1; D gene unclear. Germline V gives CDR1 SQVTM, CDR2 ANQGSEA. The CDR3 is made up of 9 amino acids. The germline V and J ends were trimmed by 0 bases and 14 bases, with 5 bases remaining between them. The CDR3 DNA follows: TGCAGCGTTGAAGATCGTAAGTTCTTC. It codes for CSVEDRKFF.

V gene TRBV27 combines with J gene TRBJ1-5; D is ambiguous. The CDR3 runs 13 residues. Per germline, CDR1 MNHEY and CDR2 SMNVEV (reference sequence). Trimming pared 6 bases from V and 7 bases from J, leaving 13 bases between. The CDR3 loop is CASRSGSGQPQHF. CDR3 DNA sequence: TGTGCCAGCAGGTCCGGGAGCGGGCAGCCCCAGCATTTT.

CDR3 bases: TGTGCCAGCAGTTCGTTAAGGATGGATCAGCCCCAGCATTTT. Translated, it gives CASSSLRMDQPQHF. The V call is TRBV27, the J call TRBJ1-5; D gene unclear. Germline CDR1 reads MNHEY; CDR2 reads SMNVEV (reference sequence). V lost 4 bases, J lost 5 bases, and 12 bases lay in between. The CDR3 covers 14 residues.

This clone has a handful of counts. V is TRBV19 and J is TRBJ1-1, with TRBD1 as a possible D gene (5 bases). V gave up 4 bases and J gave up 6 bases, with 9 bases separating them. This CDR3 comprises 12 residues. Germline CDR1 reads LNHDA; CDR2 reads SQIVND (reference sequence). CDR3: CASSTGIAEAFF. In DNA form, the CDR3 reads TGTGCCAGTAGTACAGGGATCGCTGAAGCTTTCTTT.

The rearrangement links TRBV4-3 to TRBJ2-1, with a tentative D call TRBD2 (5 bases). The CDR3 totals 16 residues. V lost 1 base, J lost 9 bases, and 19 bases lay in between. The V gene's germline CDR1 is LGHNA and CDR2 YSLEER. CDR3 DNA: TGCGCCAGCAGCCAAGCTCGAAAAGCGGTGGGCATTGAGCAGTTCTTC. This encodes CASSQARKAVGIEQFF.

The chain carries TRBV29-1 and TRBJ2-1; a possible D gene is TRBD1 (6 bases). Trimming shortened V by 4 bases and J by 5 bases, and 9 bases separated the two germline ends. Germline loops: CDR1 SQVTM, CDR2 ANQGSEA. There are 12 residues in the CDR3. The CDR3 DNA reads TGCAGCGTTGGACAGGACGACAATGAGCAGTTCTTC. Its translation is CSVGQDDNEQFF.

V is TRBV19 and J is TRBJ2-1; 13 bases match TRBD2. This CDR3 has 15 residues. V lost 6 bases and J lost 7; bases outside the gene matches: 6. The V gene's germline CDR1 is LNHDA and CDR2 SQIVND (reference sequence). The CDR3 loop reads CASSELAGGWNEQFF. The CDR3 region has the DNA TGTGCCAGTAGCGAACTAGCGGGGGGGTGGAATGAGCAGTTCTTC.

The chain is built from TRBV27 and TRBJ1-1; the match to TRBD1 covers 10 bases. This CDR3 is 17 amino acids long. Germline V gene lookup returns CDR1 MNHEY and CDR2 SMNVEV (reference sequence). Trimming removed 5 bases from V and 1 base from J; junction bases left unmatched: 10. CDR3 in amino acids: CASSTGTGEEENTEAFF. The CDR3 coding sequence is TGTGCCAGCAGTACAGGGACAGGGGAAGAGGAGAACACTGAAGCTTTCTTT.

The chain links TRBV29-1 to TRBJ1-2; no clear D. This CDR3 spans 13 amino acids. V was shortened by 3 bases and J by 4 bases, with 12 bases between the two germline ends. In germline, CDR1 is SQVTM, CDR2 ANQGSEA. In DNA, the CDR3 is TGCAGCGTTGATATTGAGGTCAGCTATGGCTACACCTTC. Its translation is CSVDIEVSYGYTF.

V is TRBV4-2 and J is TRBJ2-3; D is possibly TRBD2 (7 bases). Trimming stripped 0 bases from V and 5 bases from J, with 21 bases between. Germline CDR1 is LGHNA and CDR2 is YNFKEQ. This CDR3 contains 18 residues. CDR3 residues: CASSQEWRREGEGDTQYF. CDR3 sequence (DNA): TGTGCCAGCAGCCAAGAGTGGCGCAGGGAGGGGGAAGGAGATACGCAGTATTTT.

This clone was detected a few times. V gene TRBV6-1 combines with J gene TRBJ2-3, with TRBD2 identical over 11 bases. The CDR3 is 18 amino acids. The V segment lost 2 bases and the J segment 2 bases; nucleotides outside the gene matches: 9. Germline assignment: CDR1 MNHNS and CDR2 SASEGT. The DNA for the CDR3 is TGTGCCAGCAGTGAATTTGGTAGCGGGGGGGCCGTCACAGATACGCAGTATTTT. This encodes CASSEFGSGGAVTDTQYF.

The rearrangement uses TRBV30 and TRBJ2-2; no definite D call. From germline, CDR1 is GTSNPN and CDR2 SVGIG (reference sequence). The CDR3 loop spans 13 amino acids. Trimming cost V 0 bases and J 3 bases, with 5 bases left between them. CDR3 loop: CAWSVLDTGELFF. The CDR3 region has the DNA TGTGCCTGGAGTGTACTGGACACCGGGGAGCTGTTTTTT.

On this clone itself: At one end the junction does not follow the germline gene, possibly because of a read error. V gene TRBV30 combines with J gene TRBJ1-4, with D hard to call. Germline values: CDR1 GTSNPN, CDR2 SVGIG (reference sequence). The CDR3 totals 13 residues. The CDR3 spells CAWSETLRTPPIF. The CDR3 nucleotides read TGTGCCTGGAGTGAAACCCTCCGAACTCCCCCAATATTT.

This clone came up a few times. The chain has TRBV29-1 and TRBJ1-1; no definite D call. Germline V gene lookup returns CDR1 SQVTM and CDR2 ANQGSEA. With 4 bases removed from V and 0 bases from J, the gap between germline ends came to 9 bases. The CDR3 runs to 13 residues. The CDR3 bases are TGCAGCGTTGTGAGCAGAATGAACACTGAAGCTTTCTTT. It codes for CSVVSRMNTEAFF.

The rearrangement links TRBV6-6 to TRBJ2-7; possible D gene TRBD1, 6 bases. CDR1 and CDR2 from the germline V gene are MNHNY and SVGAGI (reference sequence). Deletions cut 2 bases from V and 1 base from J, with 9 bases between. There are 14 residues in the CDR3. In DNA form, the CDR3 reads TGTGCCAGCAGTTACGACAGGCGATCCTACGAGCAGTACTTC. This sequence encodes CASSYDRRSYEQYF.

This clone is a singleton in its sample. The V and J genes are TRBV5-1 and TRBJ1-2; the D gene is possibly TRBD1 (5 bases). The CDR3 contains 12 residues. Trimming left V 4 bases short and J 8 bases short, with 12 bases between. Germline V gene lookup returns CDR1 SGHRS and CDR2 YFSETQ. CDR3 protein: CASSPTGNGYTF. The CDR3 DNA sequence: TGCGCCAGCAGCCCTACAGGAAACGGCTACACCTTC.

The chain couples TRBV9 to TRBJ2-7; D is uncertain. From germline, CDR1 is SGDLS and CDR2 YYNGEE. V lost 1 base, J lost 2 bases, and 7 bases lay in between. The CDR3 runs 13 residues. The CDR3 DNA sequence: TGTGCCAGCAGCGTAACAACTACCTACGAGCAGTACTTC. It specifies CASSVTTTYEQYF.

The chain couples TRBV5-6 to TRBJ2-7; D is possibly TRBD1 (7 bases). In germline, CDR1 is SGHDT, CDR2 YYEEEE. V shed 4 bases and J shed 1 base, with 15 bases lying between them. The CDR3 extends over 15 amino acids. CDR3 sequence (DNA): TGTGCCAGCAGCCCGACACCAGGGGGGTCCTACGAGCAGTACTTC. This gives the protein CASSPTPGGSYEQYF.

The chain combines TRBV29-1 with TRBJ1-2, with D maybe TRBD1 (6 bases). V lost 3 bases and J 8 bases, leaving 13 bases between the germline ends. CDR1 SQVTM and CDR2 ANQGSEA come from the germline V gene. The CDR3 runs to 12 residues. CDR3 nucleotide sequence: TGCAGCGTTGATTCACAGGGAAACGGCTACACCTTC. The encoded protein is CSVDSQGNGYTF.